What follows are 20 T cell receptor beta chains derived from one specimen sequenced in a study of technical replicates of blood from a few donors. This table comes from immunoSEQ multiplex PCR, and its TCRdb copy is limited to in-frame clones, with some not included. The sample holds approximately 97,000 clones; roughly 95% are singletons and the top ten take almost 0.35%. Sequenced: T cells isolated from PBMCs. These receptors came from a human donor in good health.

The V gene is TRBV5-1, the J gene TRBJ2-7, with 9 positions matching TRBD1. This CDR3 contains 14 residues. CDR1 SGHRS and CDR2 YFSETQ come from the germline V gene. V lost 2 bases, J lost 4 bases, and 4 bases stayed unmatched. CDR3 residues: CASSFWTGEYEQYF. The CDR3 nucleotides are TGCGCCAGCAGCTTTTGGACAGGGGAGTACGAGCAGTACTTC.

The CDR3 coding sequence is TGTGCCAGCAGCTCGCCGACTCGGAACTATGGCTACACCTTC. It yields the protein CASSSPTRNYGYTF. The chain employs TRBV5-8 and TRBJ1-2; D not certain. CDR1 and CDR2 from the germline V gene are SGHTS and YDEGEE. V was clipped by 3 bases and J by 2 bases, with 11 bases between them. The CDR3 is 14 amino acids.

CDR3 DNA sequence: TGCGCCAGCAGCTTATACAGGGGCAACACTGAAGCTTTCTTT. Translation gives CASSLYRGNTEAFF. The chain has TRBV5-1 and TRBJ1-1; 7 nucleotides match TRBD1. CDR3 length equals 14 residues. Looked up from germline, CDR1 is SGHRS and CDR2 is YFSETQ. V was pared by 2 bases and J by 2 bases, with 3 bases of the junction left unmatched.

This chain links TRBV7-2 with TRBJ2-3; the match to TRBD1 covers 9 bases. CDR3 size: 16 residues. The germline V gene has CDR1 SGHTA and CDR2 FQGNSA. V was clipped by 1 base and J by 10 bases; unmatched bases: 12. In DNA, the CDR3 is TGTGCCAGCAGCTTAGGAGGGACAGGGAATTGGGGGTCGCAGTATTTT. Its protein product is CASSLGGTGNWGSQYF.

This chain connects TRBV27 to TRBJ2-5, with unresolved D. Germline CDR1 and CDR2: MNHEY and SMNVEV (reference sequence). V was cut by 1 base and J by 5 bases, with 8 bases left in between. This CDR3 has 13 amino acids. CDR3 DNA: TGTGCCAGCAGTTTATACGCTCGGGAGACCCAGTACTTC. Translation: CASSLYARETQYF.

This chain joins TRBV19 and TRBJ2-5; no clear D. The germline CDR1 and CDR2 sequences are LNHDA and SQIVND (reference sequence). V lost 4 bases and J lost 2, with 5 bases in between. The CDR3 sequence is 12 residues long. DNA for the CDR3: TGTGCCAGTAGTAACGCGCAAGAGACCCAGTACTTC. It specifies CASSNAQETQYF.

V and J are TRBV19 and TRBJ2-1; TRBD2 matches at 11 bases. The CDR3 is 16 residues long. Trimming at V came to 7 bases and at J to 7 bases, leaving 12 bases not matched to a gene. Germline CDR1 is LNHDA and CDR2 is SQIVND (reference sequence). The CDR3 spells CASTLTRASGRNEQFF. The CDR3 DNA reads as TGTGCCAGTACCCTCACTCGGGCTAGCGGGAGGAATGAGCAGTTCTTC.

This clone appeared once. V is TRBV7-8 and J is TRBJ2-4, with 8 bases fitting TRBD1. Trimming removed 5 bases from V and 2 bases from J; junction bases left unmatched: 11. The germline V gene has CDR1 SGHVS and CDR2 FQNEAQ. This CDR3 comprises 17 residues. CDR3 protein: CASSRPSGGATKNIQYF. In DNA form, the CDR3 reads TGTGCCAGCAGCCGCCCTTCAGGGGGCGCGACCAAAAACATTCAGTACTTC.

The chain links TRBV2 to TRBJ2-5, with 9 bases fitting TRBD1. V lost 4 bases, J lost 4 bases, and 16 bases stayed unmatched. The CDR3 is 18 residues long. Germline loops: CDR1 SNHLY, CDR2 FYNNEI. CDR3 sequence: CASSVFVPLDRGIETQYF. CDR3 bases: TGTGCCAGCAGTGTCTTTGTTCCTTTGGACAGGGGTATAGAGACCCAGTACTTC.

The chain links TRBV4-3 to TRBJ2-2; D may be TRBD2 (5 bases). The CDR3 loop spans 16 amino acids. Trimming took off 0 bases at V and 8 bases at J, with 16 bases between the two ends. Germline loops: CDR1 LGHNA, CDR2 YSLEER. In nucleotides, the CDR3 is TGCGCCAGCAGCCAAGATTTGGCGAGCAGAGGGGGGGAGCTGTTTTTT. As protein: CASSQDLASRGGELFF.

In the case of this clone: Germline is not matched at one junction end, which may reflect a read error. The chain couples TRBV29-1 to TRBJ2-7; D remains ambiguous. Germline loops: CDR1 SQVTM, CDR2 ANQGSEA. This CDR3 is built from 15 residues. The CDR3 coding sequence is TGCAGCGTAGAAGACCGGAGAAGCAGCTCCTACGAGCAGTACTTC. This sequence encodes CSVEDRRSSSYEQYF.

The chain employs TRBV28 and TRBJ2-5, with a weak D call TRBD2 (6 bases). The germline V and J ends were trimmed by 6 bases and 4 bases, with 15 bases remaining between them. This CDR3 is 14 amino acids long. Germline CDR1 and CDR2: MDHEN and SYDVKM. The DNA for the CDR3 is TGTGCCAGCAGGAGAACTCCGGGAGCAGAGACCCAGTACTTC. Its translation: CASRRTPGAETQYF.

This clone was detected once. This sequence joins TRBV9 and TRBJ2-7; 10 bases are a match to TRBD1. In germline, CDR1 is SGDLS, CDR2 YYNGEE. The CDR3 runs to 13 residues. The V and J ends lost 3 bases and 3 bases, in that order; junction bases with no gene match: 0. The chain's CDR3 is CASSGTGGYEQYF. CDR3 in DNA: TGTGCCAGCAGCGGGACAGGGGGCTACGAGCAGTACTTC.

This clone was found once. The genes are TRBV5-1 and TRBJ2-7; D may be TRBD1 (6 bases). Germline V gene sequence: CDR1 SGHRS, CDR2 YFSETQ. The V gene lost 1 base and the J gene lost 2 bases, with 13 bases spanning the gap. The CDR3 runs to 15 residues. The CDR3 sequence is CASSLNTGKAYEQYF. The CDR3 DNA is TGCGCCAGCAGCTTGAATACAGGGAAGGCCTACGAGCAGTACTTC.

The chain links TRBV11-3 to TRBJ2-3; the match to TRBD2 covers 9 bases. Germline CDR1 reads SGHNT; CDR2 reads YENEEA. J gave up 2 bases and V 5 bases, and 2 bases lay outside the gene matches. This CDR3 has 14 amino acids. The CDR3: CASSGGRATDTQYF. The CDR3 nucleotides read TGTGCCAGCAGCGGCGGGAGGGCCACAGATACGCAGTATTTT. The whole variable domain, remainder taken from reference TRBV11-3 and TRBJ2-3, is EAGVVQSPRYKIIEKKQPVAFWCNPISGHNTLYWYLQNLGQGPELLIRYENEEAVDDSQLPKDRFSAERLKGVDSTLKIQPAELGDSAVYLCASSGGRATDTQYFGPGTRLTVL.

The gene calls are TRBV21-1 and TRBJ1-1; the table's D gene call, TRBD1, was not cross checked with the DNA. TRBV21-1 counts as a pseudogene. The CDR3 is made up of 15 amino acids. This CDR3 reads CASTMDRGGRTEAFF. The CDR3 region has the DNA TGTGCCAGCACTATGGACAGGGGCGGGAGGACTGAAGCTTTCTTT.

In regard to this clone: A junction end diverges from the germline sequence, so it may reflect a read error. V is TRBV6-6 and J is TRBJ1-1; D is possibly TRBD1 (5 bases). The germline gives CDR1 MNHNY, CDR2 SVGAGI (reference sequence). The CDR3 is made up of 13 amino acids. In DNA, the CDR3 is TGCCGGGGGAACAAGGCAATGAACACTGAAGCTTTCTTT. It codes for CRGNKAMNTEAFF.

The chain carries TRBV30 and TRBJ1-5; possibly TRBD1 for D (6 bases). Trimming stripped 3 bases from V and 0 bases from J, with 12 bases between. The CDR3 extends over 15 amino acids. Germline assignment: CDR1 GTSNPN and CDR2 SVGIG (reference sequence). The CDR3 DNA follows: TGTGCCTGGAGGGAACAGGGTGCTAGCAATCAGCCCCAGCATTTT. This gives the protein CAWREQGASNQPQHF.

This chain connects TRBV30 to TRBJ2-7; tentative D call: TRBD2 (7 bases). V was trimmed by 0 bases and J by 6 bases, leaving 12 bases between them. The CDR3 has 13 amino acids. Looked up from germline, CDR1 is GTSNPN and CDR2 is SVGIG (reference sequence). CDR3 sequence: CAWSVGGAAEQYF. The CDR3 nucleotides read TGTGCCTGGAGTGTAGGGGGGGCAGCCGAGCAGTACTTC.

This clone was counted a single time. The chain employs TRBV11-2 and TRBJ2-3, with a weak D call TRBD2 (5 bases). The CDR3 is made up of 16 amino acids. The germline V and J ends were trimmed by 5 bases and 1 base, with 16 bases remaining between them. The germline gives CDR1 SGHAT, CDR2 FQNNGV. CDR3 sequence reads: CASSPTGLLGTDTQYF. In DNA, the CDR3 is TGTGCCAGCAGCCCCACGGGGTTACTGGGCACAGATACGCAGTATTTT.